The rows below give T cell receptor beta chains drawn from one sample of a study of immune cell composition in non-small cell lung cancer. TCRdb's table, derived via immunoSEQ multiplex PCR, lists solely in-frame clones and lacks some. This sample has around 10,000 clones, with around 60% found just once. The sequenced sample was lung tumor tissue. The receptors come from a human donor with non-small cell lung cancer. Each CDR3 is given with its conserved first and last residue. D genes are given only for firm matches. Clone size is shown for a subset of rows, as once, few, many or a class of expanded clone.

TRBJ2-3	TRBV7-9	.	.	CATEGSLTDTQYF	TGTGCCACGGAGGGTTCCCTGACAGATACGCAGTATTTT
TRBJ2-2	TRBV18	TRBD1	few	CASSPIQGRTGELFF	TGTGCCAGCTCACCAATACAGGGGCGAACCGGGGAGCTGTTTTTT
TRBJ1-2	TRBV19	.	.	CASSLGTSSNYGYTF	TGTGCCAGTAGTCTCGGGACATCGTCTAACTATGGCTACACCTTC
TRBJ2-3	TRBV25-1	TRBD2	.	CASSELGTSGSTDTQYF	TGTGCCAGCAGTGAATTGGGGACTAGCGGGAGCACAGATACGCAGTATTTT
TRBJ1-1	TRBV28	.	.	CASSPGGQKTEAFF	TGTGCCAGCAGTCCGGGTGGACAGAAAACTGAAGCTTTCTTT
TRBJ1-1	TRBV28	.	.	CASSFGFTGSMNTEAFF	TGTGCCAGCAGTTTCGGATTCACAGGGAGCATGAACACTGAAGCTTTCTTT
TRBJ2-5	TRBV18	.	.	CASSRRGTEETQYF	TGTGCCAGCTCACGCCGGGGAACGGAAGAGACCCAGTACTTC
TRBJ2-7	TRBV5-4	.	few	CASSTAPRGHEQYF	TGTGCCAGCAGCACGGCCCCCAGGGGACACGAGCAGTACTTC
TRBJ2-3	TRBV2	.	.	CASSVLDTQYF	TGTGCCAGCAGTGTTCTGGATACGCAGTATTTT
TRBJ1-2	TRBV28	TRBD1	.	CASRPGQGPTFANYGYTF	TGTGCCAGTAGACCGGGACAGGGGCCAACTTTCGCTAACTATGGCTACACCTTC
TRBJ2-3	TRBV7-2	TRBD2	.	CASSLKWTSGTDTQYF	TGTGCCAGCAGCTTAAAATGGACTAGCGGCACAGATACGCAGTATTTT
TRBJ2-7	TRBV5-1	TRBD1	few	CASSYNQGAAAEQYF	TGCGCCAGCAGCTACAATCAGGGGGCCGCCGCCGAGCAGTACTTC
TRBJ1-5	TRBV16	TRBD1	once	CASSEGRGQPQHF	TGTGCCAGCAGCGAGGGCAGGGGGCAGCCCCAGCATTTT
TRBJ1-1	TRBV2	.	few	CASSFTGFSDTEAFF	TGTGCCAGCAGCTTTACAGGGTTTTCGGACACTGAAGCTTTCTTT
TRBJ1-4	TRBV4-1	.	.	CASSGWEPTNEKLFF	TGCGCCAGCAGCGGGTGGGAGCCAACTAATGAAAAACTGTTTTTT
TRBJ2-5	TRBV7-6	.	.	CASSLVIWPSTGRETQYF	TGTGCCAGCAGCTTAGTTATTTGGCCGTCTACCGGCAGGGAGACCCAGTACTTC
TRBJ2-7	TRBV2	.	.	CASHRGTAEQYF	TGTGCCTCCCATCGGGGGACAGCGGAGCAGTACTTC
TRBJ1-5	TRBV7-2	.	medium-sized	CASSLSFGGNQPQHF	TGTGCCAGCAGCTTAAGTTTCGGAGGCAATCAGCCCCAGCATTTT
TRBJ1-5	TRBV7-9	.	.	CASSQGSSGQPQHF	TGTGCCAGCAGCCAAGGCAGTTCGGGTCAGCCCCAGCATTTT
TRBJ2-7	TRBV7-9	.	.	CASSFVTYEQYF	TGTGCCAGCAGCTTTGTCACCTACGAGCAGTACTTC
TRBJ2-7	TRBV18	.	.	CASAQSGYEQYF	TGTGCCAGCGCACAATCAGGCTACGAGCAGTACTTC
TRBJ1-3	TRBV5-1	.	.	CASSRRGGPLSGNTIYF	TGCGCCAGCAGCCGGAGAGGAGGACCGCTATCTGGAAACACCATATATTTT
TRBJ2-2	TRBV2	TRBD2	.	CASSELAGGPDTGELFF	TGTGCCAGCAGTGAACTGGCGGGAGGGCCGGACACCGGGGAGCTGTTTTTT
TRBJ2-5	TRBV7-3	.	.	CASSLNGGWNQETQYF	TGTGCCAGCAGCTTAAACGGGGGATGGAACCAAGAGACCCAGTACTTC
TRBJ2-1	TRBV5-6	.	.	CASTRLGAAYNEQFF	TGTGCCAGCACCCGATTGGGGGCCGCCTACAATGAGCAGTTCTTC
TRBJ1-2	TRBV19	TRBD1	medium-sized	CASSRRDRIYGYTF	TGTGCCAGTAGTCGGAGGGACAGGATATATGGCTACACCTTC
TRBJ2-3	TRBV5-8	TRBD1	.	CASSPSTGVGTQYF	TGTGCCAGCAGCCCCTCGACAGGGGTCGGTACGCAGTATTTT
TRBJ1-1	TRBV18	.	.	CASSARAGGLNTEAFF	TGTGCCAGCTCAGCTCGCGCGGGGGGCCTTAACACTGAAGCTTTCTTT
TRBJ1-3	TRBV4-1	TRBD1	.	CASSQDSGTGGTTIYF	TGCGCCAGCAGCCAAGATAGCGGGACAGGGGGAACCACCATATATTTT
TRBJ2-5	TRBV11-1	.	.	CASSLTFGGETQYF	.
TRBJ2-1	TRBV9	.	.	CASSALIAPNEQFF	TGTGCCAGCAGCGCCCTGATAGCACCTAATGAGCAGTTCTTC
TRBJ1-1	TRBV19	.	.	CASSATGIRNTEAFF	TGTGCCAGTAGTGCCACAGGGATCCGGAACACTGAAGCTTTCTTT
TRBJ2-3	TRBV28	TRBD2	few	CASKAGGSTDTQYF	TGTGCCAGCAAGGCGGGAGGGAGCACAGATACGCAGTATTTT
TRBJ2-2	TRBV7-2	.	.	CASSFSDGELFF	TGTGCCAGCAGCTTTTCAGACGGGGAGCTGTTTTTT
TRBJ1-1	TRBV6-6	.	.	CASSFFTGNTEAFF	TGTGCCAGCAGTTTCTTCACAGGGAACACTGAAGCTTTCTTT
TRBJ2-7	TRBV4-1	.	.	CASSQDRVGEQYF	TGCGCCAGCAGCCAAGATCGGGTCGGCGAGCAGTACTTC
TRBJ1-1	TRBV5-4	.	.	CASSLGGRGANTEAFF	TGTGCCAGCAGCTTGGGAGGCAGGGGCGCGAACACTGAAGCTTTCTTT
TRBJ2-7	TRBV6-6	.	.	CASSPPGTLSYEQYF	TGTGCCAGCAGCCCTCCCGGGACTCTCTCCTACGAGCAGTACTTC
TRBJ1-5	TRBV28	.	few	CASSSKQGYSNQPQHF	TGTGCCAGCAGTTCAAAACAGGGTTATAGCAATCAGCCCCAGCATTTT
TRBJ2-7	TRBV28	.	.	CASSFTRNEQYF	TGTGCCAGCAGTTTTACTCGCAACGAGCAGTACTTC
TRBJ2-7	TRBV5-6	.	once	CASSLTGSWATSYEQYF	TGTGCCAGCAGCTTGACAGGTTCCTGGGCCACAAGCTACGAGCAGTACTTC
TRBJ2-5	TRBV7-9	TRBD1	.	CASSTLDRVKETQYF	TGTGCCAGCAGCACCCTGGACAGGGTAAAAGAGACCCAGTACTTC
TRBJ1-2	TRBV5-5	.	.	CASSWGRDNYGYTF	TGTGCCAGCAGCTGGGGCAGGGACAATTATGGCTACACCTTC